This entry features one TCR beta chain sequence. An end of the junction differs from the germline gene, which may be a read error. Germline loops: CDR1 DFQATT, CDR2 SNEGSKA (reference sequence). The CDR3 runs 11 residues. TCRdb's table, derived via immunoSEQ multiplex PCR, lists solely in-frame clones and lacks some. Here the sample spans some 180,000 clones, nearly 90% being singletons. This specimen belongs to a study of blood T cell repertoires in COVID-19. Study at large: PBMCs, B-cell-depleted T cells, or T cells were the source of the cDNA or gDNA that made up the material.

The receptor was isolated from a man between 60 and 70 years old with active or convalescent COVID-19. Sequencing input: peripheral blood. The chain recombines TRBV20-1 with TRBJ1-5; D is undetermined. The CDR3, as DNA: TGCAGTGCTATCGTCGGTTCAGCCCAGGCTTTT. It codes for CSAIVGSAQAF.